The clone carrying this TCR beta chain has a handful of counts. Its antigen is not known. V was pared by 1 base and J by 2 bases, with 8 bases of the junction left unmatched. Germline V CDR1 and CDR2: DFQATT, SNEGSKA (reference sequence). The CDR3 sequence is 17 residues long. The data are from a study of CD8 T cells in ankylosing spondylitis. Study-level points and caveats: Disease-linked clones reportedly showed significant enrichment in matched ankylosing spondylitis synovial fluid. Relatively rare in peripheral blood, disease-linked clones were also CD8+. A TCR beta motif of under 10 highly homologous variants appeared characteristic of ankylosing spondylitis blood.

Construction of TCR beta libraries was performed using quantitative 5'-RACE with molecular barcodes. TCRdb recomputed calls from the 5' RACE reads with MiXCR, one row per CDR3 protein. Altogether about 390,000 distinct CDR3 sequences are present, about 22% being singletons, with the ten largest covering less than 20%. The specimen sequenced was blood, either unsorted or a sorted T cell fraction (not recorded which). This sequence joins TRBV20-1 and TRBJ2-1; 10 nucleotides line up with TRBD2. This TCR derives from a male donor with ankylosing spondylitis. The DNA for the CDR3 is TGCAGTGCTAGAGGAGGGACTAGCGAGAAAACCTACAATGAGCAGTTCTTC. Translating it yields CSARGGTSEKTYNEQFF.